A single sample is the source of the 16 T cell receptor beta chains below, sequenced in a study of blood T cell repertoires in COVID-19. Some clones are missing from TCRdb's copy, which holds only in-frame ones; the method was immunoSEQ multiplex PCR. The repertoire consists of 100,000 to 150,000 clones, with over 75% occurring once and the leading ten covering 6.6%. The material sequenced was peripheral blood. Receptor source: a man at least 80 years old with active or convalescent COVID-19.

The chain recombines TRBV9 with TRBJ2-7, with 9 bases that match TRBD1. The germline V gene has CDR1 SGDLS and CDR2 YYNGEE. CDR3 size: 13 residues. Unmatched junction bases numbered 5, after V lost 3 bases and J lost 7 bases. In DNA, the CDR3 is TGTGCCAGCAGCGGGACAGGGGCCGTAGAGCAGTACTTC. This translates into CASSGTGAVEQYF. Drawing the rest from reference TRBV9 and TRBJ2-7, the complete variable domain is DSGVTQTPKHLITATGQRVTLRCSPRSGDLSVYWYQQSLDQGLQFLIQYYNGEERAKGNILERFSAQQFPDLHSELNLSSLELGDSALYFCASSGTGAVEQYFGPGTRLTVT.

The CDR3 region is CASSSYRDRSLSYNEQFF. The CDR3 DNA is TGTGCCAGTAGCTCCTACCGGGACAGGTCATTGTCCTACAATGAGCAGTTCTTC. The chain employs TRBV19 and TRBJ2-1, with TRBD1 matching over 8 bases. This CDR3 has 18 residues. V dropped 6 bases and J dropped 1; count of bases not matched to a gene: 14. The germline V gene has CDR1 LNHDA and CDR2 SQIVND (reference sequence).

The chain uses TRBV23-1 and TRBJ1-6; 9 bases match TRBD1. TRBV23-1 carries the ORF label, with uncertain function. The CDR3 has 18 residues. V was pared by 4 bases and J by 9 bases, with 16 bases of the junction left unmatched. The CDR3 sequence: CASSRRDRDPSQASPLHF. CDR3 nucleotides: TGCGCCAGCAGTCGCAGGGACAGGGACCCAAGTCAGGCTTCACCCCTCCACTTT.

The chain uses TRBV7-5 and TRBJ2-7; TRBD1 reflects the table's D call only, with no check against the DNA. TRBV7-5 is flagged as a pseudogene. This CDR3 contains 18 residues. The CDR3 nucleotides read TGTGTCAGAAGCTTAAGTTTACAGGGACAAGGGGCCCCCTACGAGCAGTACTTC. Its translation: CVRSLSLQGQGAPYEQYF.

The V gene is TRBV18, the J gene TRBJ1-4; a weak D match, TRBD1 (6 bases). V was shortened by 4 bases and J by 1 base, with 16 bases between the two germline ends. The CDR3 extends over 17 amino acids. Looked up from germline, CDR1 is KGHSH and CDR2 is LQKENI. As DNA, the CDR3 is TGTGCCAGCTCACTGCTGACAGGCCTCTTAACTAATGAAAAACTGTTTTTT. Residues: CASSLLTGLLTNEKLFF.

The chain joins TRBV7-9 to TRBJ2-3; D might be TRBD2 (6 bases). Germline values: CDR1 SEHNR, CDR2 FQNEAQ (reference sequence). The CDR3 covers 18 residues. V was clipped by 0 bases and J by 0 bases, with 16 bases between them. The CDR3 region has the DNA TGTGCCAGCAGCTTAGCCGGAGGGATAGCGGCTAGCACAGATACGCAGTATTTT. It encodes CASSLAGGIAASTDTQYF.

CDR3 sequence reads: CASSWKGANYGYTF. In DNA, the CDR3 is TGTGCCAGCAGTTGGAAAGGGGCTAACTATGGCTACACCTTC. The chain joins TRBV6-2 or TRBV6-3 to TRBJ1-2, with D possibly TRBD1 on 5 matching bases. CDR1 is MNHEY, CDR2 SVGEGT, per germline. The CDR3 covers 14 residues. V was pared by 4 bases and J by 0 bases, with 9 bases between.

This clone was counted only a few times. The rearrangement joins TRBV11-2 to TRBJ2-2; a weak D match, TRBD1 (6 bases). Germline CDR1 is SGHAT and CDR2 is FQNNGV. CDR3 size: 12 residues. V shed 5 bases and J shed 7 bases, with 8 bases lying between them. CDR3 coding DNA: TGTGCCAGCAGCCCAGGGGTCGGGGAGCTGTTTTTT. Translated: CASSPGVGELFF.

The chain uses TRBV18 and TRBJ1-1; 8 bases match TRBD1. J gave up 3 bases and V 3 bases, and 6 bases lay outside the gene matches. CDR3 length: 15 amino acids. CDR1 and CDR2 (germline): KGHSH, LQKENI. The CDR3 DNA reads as TGTGCCAGCTCACCCTCAACAGGGGGGGACACTGAAGCTTTCTTT. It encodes CASSPSTGGDTEAFF.

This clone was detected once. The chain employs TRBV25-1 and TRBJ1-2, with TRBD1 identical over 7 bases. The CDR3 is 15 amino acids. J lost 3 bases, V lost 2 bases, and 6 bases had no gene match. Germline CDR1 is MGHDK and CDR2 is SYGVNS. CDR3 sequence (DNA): TGTGCCAGCAGTGAAAACACAGGGGTAGACTATGGCTACACCTTC. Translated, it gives CASSENTGVDYGYTF.

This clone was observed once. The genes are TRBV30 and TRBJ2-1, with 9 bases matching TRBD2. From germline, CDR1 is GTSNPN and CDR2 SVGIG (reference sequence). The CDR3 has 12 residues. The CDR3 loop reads CSLLTSGYEQFF. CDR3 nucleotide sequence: TGTTCCCTTCTGACTAGCGGATATGAGCAGTTCTTC.

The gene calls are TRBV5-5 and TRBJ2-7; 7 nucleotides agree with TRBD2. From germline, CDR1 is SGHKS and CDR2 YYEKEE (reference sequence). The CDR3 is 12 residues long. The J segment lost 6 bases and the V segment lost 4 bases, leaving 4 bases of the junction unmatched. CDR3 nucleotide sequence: TGTGCCAGCAGCCCGGGGGGTGCCGAGCAGTACTTC. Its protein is CASSPGGAEQYF.

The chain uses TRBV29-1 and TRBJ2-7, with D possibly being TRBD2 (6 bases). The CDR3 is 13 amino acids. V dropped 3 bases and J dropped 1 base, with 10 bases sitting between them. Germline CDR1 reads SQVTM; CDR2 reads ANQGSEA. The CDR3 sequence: CSVDRGGSYEQYF. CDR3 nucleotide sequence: TGCAGCGTTGATCGCGGAGGGTCCTACGAGCAGTACTTC.

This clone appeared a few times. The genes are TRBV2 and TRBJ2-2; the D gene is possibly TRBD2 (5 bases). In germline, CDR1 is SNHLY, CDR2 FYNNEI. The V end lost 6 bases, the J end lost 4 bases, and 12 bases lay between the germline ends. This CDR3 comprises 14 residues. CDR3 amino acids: CASRPSRGTGELFF. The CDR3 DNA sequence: TGTGCCAGCAGGCCGAGTCGGGGCACCGGGGAGCTGTTTTTT. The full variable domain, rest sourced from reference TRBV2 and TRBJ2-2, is EPEVTQTPSHQVTQMGQEVILRCVPISNHLYFYWYRQILGQKVEFLVSFYNNEISEKSEIFDDQFSVERPDGSNFTLKIRSTKLEDSAMYFCASRPSRGTGELFFGEGSRLTVL.

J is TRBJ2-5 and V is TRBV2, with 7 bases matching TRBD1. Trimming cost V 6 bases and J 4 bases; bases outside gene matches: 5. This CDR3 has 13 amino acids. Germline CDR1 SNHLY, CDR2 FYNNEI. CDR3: CASRQGTRETQYF. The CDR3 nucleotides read TGTGCCAGCAGACAGGGGACACGAGAGACCCAGTACTTC.

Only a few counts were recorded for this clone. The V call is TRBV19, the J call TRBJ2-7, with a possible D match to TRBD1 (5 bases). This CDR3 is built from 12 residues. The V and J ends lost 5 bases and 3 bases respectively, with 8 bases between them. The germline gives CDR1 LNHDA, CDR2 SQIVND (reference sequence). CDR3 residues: CASSYQGYEQYF. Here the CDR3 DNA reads TGTGCCAGTAGTTATCAGGGCTACGAGCAGTACTTC.